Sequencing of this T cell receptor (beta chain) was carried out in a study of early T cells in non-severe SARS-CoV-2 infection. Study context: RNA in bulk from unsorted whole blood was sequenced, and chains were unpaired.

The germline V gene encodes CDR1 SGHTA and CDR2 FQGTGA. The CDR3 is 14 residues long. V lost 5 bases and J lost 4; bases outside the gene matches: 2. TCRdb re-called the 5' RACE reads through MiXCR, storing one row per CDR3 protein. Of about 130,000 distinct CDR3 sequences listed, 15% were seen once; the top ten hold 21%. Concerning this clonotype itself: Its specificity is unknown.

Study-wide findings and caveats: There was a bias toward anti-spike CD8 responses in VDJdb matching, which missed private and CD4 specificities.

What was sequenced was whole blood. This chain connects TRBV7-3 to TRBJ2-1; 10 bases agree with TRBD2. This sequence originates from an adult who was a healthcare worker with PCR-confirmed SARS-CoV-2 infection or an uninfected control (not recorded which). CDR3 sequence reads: CASSRTSGYNEQFF. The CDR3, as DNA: TGTGCCAGCAGCCGGACTAGCGGTTACAATGAGCAGTTCTTC. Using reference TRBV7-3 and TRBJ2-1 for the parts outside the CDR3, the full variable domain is GAGVSQTPSNKVTEKGKYVELRCDPISGHTALYWYRQSLGQGPEFLIYFQGTGAADDSGLPNDRFFAVRPEGSVSTLKIQRTERGDSAVYLCASSRTSGYNEQFFGPGTRLTVL.